The T cell receptor (beta chain) under discussion was sequenced for a study of cytomegalovirus exposure and HLA in healthy donors. The CDR3 is made up of 14 amino acids. The V and J ends lost 5 bases and 10 bases respectively, with 15 bases between them. The V gene's germline CDR1 is MNHEY and CDR2 SMNVEV (reference sequence). This clone was recorded many times. The table came from immunoSEQ multiplex PCR; TCRdb's copy has only in-frame clones and leaves some out. The table lists under 250,000 clones, around 78% of them singletons, with around 5.4% in the top ten. The receptor was derived from a woman aged 18-29 years in good health and CMV-seronegative. The sample comprised PBMCs. This chain uses TRBV27 with TRBJ1-6, with a weak D call TRBD1 (6 bases). The CDR3 loop is CASSRRDTLSPLHF. CDR3 coding DNA: TGTGCCAGCAGTCGGCGGGACACCTTATCACCCCTCCACTTT.